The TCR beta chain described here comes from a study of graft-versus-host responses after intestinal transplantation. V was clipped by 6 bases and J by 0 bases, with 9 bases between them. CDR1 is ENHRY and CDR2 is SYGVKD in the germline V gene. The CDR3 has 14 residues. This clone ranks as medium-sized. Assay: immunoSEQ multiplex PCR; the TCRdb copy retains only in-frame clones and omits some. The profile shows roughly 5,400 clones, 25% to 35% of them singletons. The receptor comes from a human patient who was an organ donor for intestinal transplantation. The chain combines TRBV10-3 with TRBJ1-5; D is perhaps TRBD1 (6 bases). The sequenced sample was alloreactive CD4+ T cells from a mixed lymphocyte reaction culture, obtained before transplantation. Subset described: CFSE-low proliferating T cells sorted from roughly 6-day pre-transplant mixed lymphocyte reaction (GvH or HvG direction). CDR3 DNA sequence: TGTGCCATCAGGGACAGAGATAGCAATCAGCCCCAGCATTTT. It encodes CAIRDRDSNQPQHF.